This T cell receptor (beta chain) appears in the sequencing data of a study of blood T cell repertoires in COVID-19. For the study at large: Spain, Italy and the United States supplied samples that represented acute and convalescent COVID-19. The cDNA or gDNA used as material had been derived from T cells, B-cell-depleted T cells, or PBMCs.

This CDR3 has 18 amino acids. CDR1 MNHNS and CDR2 SASEGT come from the germline V gene. After removal of 4 bases from V and 7 bases from J, the junction contained 14 bases not matched to a gene. Original methodology: Quantification of nucleated cells was approximated via reference gene primer amplification. TCRdb keeps only in-frame clones here, not all; method: immunoSEQ multiplex PCR. V and J calls and clone size are those listed in that table; D and trimming were worked out from the DNA. Of approximately 55,000 clones in the sample, about nine tenths were seen once. The chain has TRBV6-1 and TRBJ1-6; 9 nucleotides align to TRBD1. The sequence was collected from a man aged 40-49 years with acute or convalescent COVID-19. The sequencing sample was made of peripheral blood. CDR3 DNA sequence: TGTGCCAGCAGTGCCGGGACAGGGAAAAATTGGAGGAATTCACCCCTCCACTTT. Encoded protein: CASSAGTGKNWRNSPLHF.